Below, one T cell receptor beta chain is given with its context. With V trimmed by 3 bases and J by 8 bases, 10 bases remained unmatched. Germline CDR1 reads LNHDA; CDR2 reads SQIVND (reference sequence). This CDR3 comprises 16 residues. This entry is derived from a study of T cell responses to AZD1222 COVID-19 vaccine. TCRdb's copy holds only in-frame clones and misses some; the assay was immunoSEQ multiplex PCR. The table shows 100,000 to 150,000 clones, with roughly 92% occurring only once. The chain links TRBV19 to TRBJ2-1; 10 bases line up with TRBD2. This sequence originates from an adult who received the AZD1222 COVID-19 vaccine. The starting material was peripheral blood, obtained 28 days after the second AZD1222 dose. The CDR3 sequence: CASSMVRAGGLDEQFF. The DNA of the CDR3 is TGTGCCAGTAGTATGGTTCGAGCGGGGGGGCTCGATGAGCAGTTCTTC.